This section outlines one TCR beta chain sequence together with its context. Researchers ran the PCR with 60 Vbeta and 13 Jbeta primers. Clones were read by immunoSEQ multiplex PCR, and TCRdb kept only the in-frame ones, dropping some. This sample's table has 55,000 to 85,000 clones. This specimen comes from a study of cytomegalovirus exposure and HLA in healthy donors. This CDR3 region has 14 residues. The germline CDR1 and CDR2 sequences are LNHDA and SQIVND (reference sequence). Trimming stripped 7 bases from V and 0 bases from J, with 13 bases between. The receptor comes from a woman aged 30 to 39 in good health and CMV-seronegative. The chain joins TRBV19 to TRBJ2-7; TRBD1 is a possible D gene (5 bases). The sample was PBMCs. CDR3 sequence reads: CASTPDSTSYEQYF. DNA for the CDR3: TGTGCCAGTACCCCTGACAGCACCTCCTACGAGCAGTACTTC.